This T cell receptor (beta chain) was recovered during a study of CD8+CD57+ T cells in acquired aplastic anemia. CDR3 and TCR beta VDJ profiling relied on genomic DNA as the template. TCRdb analysed the reads with MiXCR anew, one entry per CDR3 protein. This sample carries more than 95,000 distinct CDR3 sequences, nearly 40% of them seen once, and the ten largest clones take roughly 2.7%. All patients picked for sequencing had shown, by flow cytometry, an expansion of CD8+CD57+ cells. Notes on this clonotype: A much larger clone is a single base away; this may be a read error.

This clonotype was obtained from a human donor with aplastic anemia. The sample comprised sorted CD4+, CD8+, or CD8+CD57+ T cells (not recorded which) from PBMCs.

The CDR3 DNA follows: TGTGCCAGCAGTCCCAGGGACGGTCTTTCACCCCTCCACTTT. This translates into CASSPRDGLSPLHF. The chain couples TRBV28 to TRBJ1-6, with a weak D call TRBD1 (5 bases). This CDR3 region has 14 residues. V was shortened by 5 bases and J by 9 bases, with 14 bases between the two germline ends. In germline, CDR1 is MDHEN, CDR2 SYDVKM.